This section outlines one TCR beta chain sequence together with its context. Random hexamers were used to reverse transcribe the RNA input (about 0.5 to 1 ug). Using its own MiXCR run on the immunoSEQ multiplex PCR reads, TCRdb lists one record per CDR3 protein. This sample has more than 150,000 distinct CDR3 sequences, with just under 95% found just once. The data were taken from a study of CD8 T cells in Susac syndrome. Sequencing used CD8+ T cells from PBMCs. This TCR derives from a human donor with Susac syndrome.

CDR3 region: CSARVTSRAGYEQYF. The CDR3 DNA sequence: TGCAGTGCTAGAGTGACAAGCAGGGCCGGCTACGAGCAGTACTTC. The rearrangement joins TRBV20-1 to TRBJ2-7, with TRBD1 as a possible D gene (5 bases). Deletions cut 1 base from V and 3 bases from J, with 16 bases between. The CDR3 has 15 amino acids. The germline CDR1 and CDR2 sequences are DFQATT and SNEGSKA (reference sequence).